This TCR beta chain emerged from a study of patients and donors after allogeneic stem cell transplantation. The CDR3 is made up of 15 amino acids. Germline V lookup: CDR1 SEHNR, CDR2 FQNEAQ (reference sequence). V shed 5 bases, J shed 1 base, and the junction held 7 bases outside the gene matches. This clonotype was detected a few times. TCRdb called the RT-PCR reads again in MiXCR, with one record for every CDR3 protein. The profile shows hundreds of thousands of distinct CDR3 sequences, 15% to 20% of them singletons. The clonotype originates from a human donor who was either an allogeneic HSCT recipient or a stem cell or donor lymphocyte infusion donor (not recorded which). It is not recorded whose cells these are; they may come from a transplant donor. Sequences were obtained from blood, either unsorted or a sorted T cell fraction (not recorded which). The J gene is TRBJ1-1, the V gene TRBV7-9; the match to TRBD1 covers 7 bases. Written as DNA, the CDR3 is TGTGCCAGCAGCCTGTCAGGGGGGAAGAACACTGAAGCTTTCTTT. The encoded protein is CASSLSGGKNTEAFF.